This TCR beta chain stems from a study of T cell responses to AZD1222 COVID-19 vaccine. Study outcomes and limitations: Two AZD1222 administrations were followed by greater Spike-specific TCR breadth and depth. None of the repertoires were sampled until the peak T cell response had passed. A mostly white British donor set with more females was recruited, and clonal diversity was possibly underestimated. Nearly half of unique spike-specific TCRs reportedly avoided B.1.351 and B.1.1.7 mutated regions.

As for this clone: The antigen is unknown.

This CDR3 region has 16 residues. V dropped 4 bases and J dropped 5; count of bases not matched to a gene: 6. In germline, CDR1 is MNHNS, CDR2 SASEGT. Clones were read by immunoSEQ multiplex PCR, and TCRdb kept only the in-frame ones, dropping some. Here the sample spans about 170,000 clones, 85% to 90% being singletons. The material was peripheral blood, obtained on day 0 of AZD1222 vaccination. This receptor was obtained from an adult in good health. V gene TRBV6-1 combines with J gene TRBJ2-1, with TRBD2 identical over 12 bases. CDR3 in amino acids: CASSARTSGTHNEQFF. The CDR3 DNA reads TGTGCCAGCAGTGCCCGGACTAGCGGGACCCACAATGAGCAGTTCTTC.